This T cell receptor beta chain is drawn from a study of T cell responses to AZD1222 COVID-19 vaccine. Findings and caveats of the study: The repertoires were collected only after the peak T cell response. Mapped onto spike, vaccine-associated CD4 TCRs spanned it and were dominant at 160-218 and 743-854.

About this clone itself: No antigen is known for it.

Sequenced by immunoSEQ multiplex PCR; TCRdb stores in-frame clones only, minus some. This sample has 95,000 to 150,000 clones; approximately 86% occur once, and the top ten carry 2.6%. Sequenced here: peripheral blood, sampled 28 days after the second AZD1222 dose. The TCR was taken from an adult who received the AZD1222 COVID-19 vaccine.

CDR3 sequence (DNA): TGTGCCAGCAGTACAATAGGGTTAGGGACGACTCTAACCTTC. This gives the protein CASSTIGLGTTLTF. The chain uses TRBV27 and TRBJ1-2; possibly TRBD1 for D (5 bases). Germline assignment: CDR1 MNHEY and CDR2 SMNVEV (reference sequence). The CDR3 contains 14 residues. Trimming took 5 bases from V and 14 from J, leaving 24 bases between them.